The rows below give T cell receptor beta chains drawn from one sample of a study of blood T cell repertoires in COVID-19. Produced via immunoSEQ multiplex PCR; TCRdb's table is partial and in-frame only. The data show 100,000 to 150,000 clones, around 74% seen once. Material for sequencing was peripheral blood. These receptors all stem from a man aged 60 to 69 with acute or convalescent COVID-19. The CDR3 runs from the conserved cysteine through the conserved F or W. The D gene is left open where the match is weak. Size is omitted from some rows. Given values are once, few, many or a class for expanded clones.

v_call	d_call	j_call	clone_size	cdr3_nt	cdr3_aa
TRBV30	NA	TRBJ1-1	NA	TGTGCCTGGAGCGAAAGACGGAGGGTATCGGACACTGAAGCTTTCTTT	CAWSERRRVSDTEAFF
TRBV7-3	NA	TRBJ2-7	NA	TGTGCCAGCAGCTCTCAGGGAGGCTCCTACGAGCAGTACTTC	CASSSQGGSYEQYF
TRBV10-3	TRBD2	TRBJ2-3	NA	TGTGCCATCAGTTCTAGCGGGGGGGTGAGAGATACGCAGTATTTT	CAISSSGGVRDTQYF
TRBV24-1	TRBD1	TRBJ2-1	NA	TGTGCCACCAGTACCGGGACAGGGAACCTCAATGAGCAGTTCTTC	CATSTGTGNLNEQFF
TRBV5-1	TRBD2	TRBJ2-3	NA	TGCGCCAGCAGCTTGGCCAAGCTAGCGGGCGGCACAGATACGCAGTATTTT	CASSLAKLAGGTDTQYF
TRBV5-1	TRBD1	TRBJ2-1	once	TGCGCCAGCAGCTTGTCAGGGGGAAGCTCCTACAATGAGCAGTTCTTC	CASSLSGGSSYNEQFF
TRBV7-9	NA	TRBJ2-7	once	TGTGCCAGCAGCTTAGAGGGGCAGAGCTACGAGCAGTACTTC	CASSLEGQSYEQYF
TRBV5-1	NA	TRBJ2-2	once	TGCGCCAGCAGCTTGGGTAGGAACACCGGGGAGCTGTTTTTT	CASSLGRNTGELFF
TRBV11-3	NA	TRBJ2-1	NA	TGTGCCAGCAGCTTCGGGGATAGGAATGAGCAGTTCTTC	CASSFGDRNEQFF
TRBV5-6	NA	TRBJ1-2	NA	TGTGCCAGCAGCGCAGGGTACAACTATGGCTACACCTTC	CASSAGYNYGYTF
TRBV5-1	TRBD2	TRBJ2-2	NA	TGCGCCAGCAGCTTGGAAGTAGCGGGGGGCAACCCTTACACCGGGGAGCTGTTTTTT	CASSLEVAGGNPYTGELFF
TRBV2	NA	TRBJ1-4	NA	TGTGCCAGCAGTGTAGTAGGAACAGGGAGAGAAAAACTGTTTTTT	CASSVVGTGREKLFF
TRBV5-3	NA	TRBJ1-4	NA	TGTGCCAGAATTCCCGGGAATGAAAAACTGTTTTTT	CARIPGNEKLFF
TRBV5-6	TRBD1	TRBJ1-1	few	TGTGCCAGCAGCGTGACAGGGGGGAACACTGAAGCTTTCTTT	CASSVTGGNTEAFF
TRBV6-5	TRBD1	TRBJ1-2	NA	TGTGCCAGCAGTTACTCGGAGACAGGGGCTAACTATGGCTACACCTTC	CASSYSETGANYGYTF
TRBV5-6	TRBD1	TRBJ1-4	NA	TGTGCCAGCAGCCCGAGCCCCACAGGGGGCAATGAAAAACTGTTTTTT	CASSPSPTGGNEKLFF
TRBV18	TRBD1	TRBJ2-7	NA	TGTGCCAGCTCACCATTTGGGTCGGGACAGTCTTTGAGCGAGCAGTACTTC	CASSPFGSGQSLSEQYF
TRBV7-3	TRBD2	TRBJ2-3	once	TGTGCCAGCGCTCCCAGCGGGAGGGACACAGATACGCAGTATTTT	CASAPSGRDTDTQYF
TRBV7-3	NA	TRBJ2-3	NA	TGTGCCAGCAGCTCAAACCCCGGGCGGAGGGGCACAGATACGCAGTATTTT	CASSSNPGRRGTDTQYF
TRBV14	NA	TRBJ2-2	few	TGTGCCAGCAGCCGCGGAAACACCGGGGAGCTGTTTTTT	CASSRGNTGELFF
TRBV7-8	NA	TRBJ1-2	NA	TGTGCCAGCAGCTTAGGGAAGGGGCCGGGAGATATTAACTATGGCTACACCTTC	CASSLGKGPGDINYGYTF
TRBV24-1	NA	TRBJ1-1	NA	TGTGCCACCAGTAGAACAGGGCCCAACACTGAAGCTTTCTTT	CATSRTGPNTEAFF
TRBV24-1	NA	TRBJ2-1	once	TGTGCCACCAGTGATTTGCGGGACTCGATCAATGAGCAGTTCTTC	CATSDLRDSINEQFF
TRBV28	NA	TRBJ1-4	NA	TGTGCCAGCAGTGCGAGGAGAGGACTGGGATATGAAAAACTGTTTTTT	CASSARRGLGYEKLFF
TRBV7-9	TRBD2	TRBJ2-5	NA	TGTGCCAGCAGCTCAGGGGTACTAGCGGGGCAAGAGACCCAGTACTTC	CASSSGVLAGQETQYF
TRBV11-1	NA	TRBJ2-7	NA	TGTGCCAGCAGCCCGGTATCTTACGAGCAGTACTTC	CASSPVSYEQYF
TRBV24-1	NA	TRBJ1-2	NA	TGTGCCACCAGTGATTTGGAGGTTCCTGGACTAGTACAGGCGTACAGAGAATATGGCTACACCTTC	CATSDLEVPGLVQAYREYGYTF
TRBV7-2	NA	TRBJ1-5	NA	TGTGCCAGCAGCTATCTCGGAGTCAATCAGCCCCAGCATTTT	CASSYLGVNQPQHF
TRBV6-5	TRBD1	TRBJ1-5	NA	TGTGCCACCCACCAGGGGGCGCAGCCCCAGCATTTT	CATHQGAQPQHF
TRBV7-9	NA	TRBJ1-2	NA	TGTGCCAGCACCCAGGGTGTCGCGATCCGTGGCTACACCTTC	CASTQGVAIRGYTF
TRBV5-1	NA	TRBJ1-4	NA	TGCGCCAGCAGCTCATCAGGGAAGGGTAACGAAAAACTGTTTTTT	CASSSSGKGNEKLFF